This T cell receptor beta chain derives from a study of T cells in Graves' hyperthyroidism and ophthalmopathy. Findings and limits, study-wide: Blood samples included most of the expanded thyroid clonotypes exceeding 0.001.

This clonotype was seen just once. The antigen remains unidentified. TCR beta CDR3 regions were amplified from RNA transcripts. Initially, a first-round RT-PCR of the TCR CDR3 employed the HTBI primer set. TCRdb re-called the multiplex PCR reads through MiXCR, storing one row per CDR3 protein. The sample carries 450,000 to 700,000 distinct CDR3 sequences, roughly 46% recorded once. Uncontrolled infections, other autoimmune diseases, pregnancy or lactation led to exclusion of patients. Diagnoses rested on clinical symptoms, serum thyroxine and TRAb, thyroid ultrasound and orbital computed tomography. This CDR3 is built from 14 residues. V was clipped by 10 bases and J by 3 bases; unmatched bases: 9. In germline, CDR1 is SGHTA, CDR2 FQGNSA.

The sequencing input was peripheral blood or thyroid tissue (not recorded which). V gene TRBV7-2 combines with J gene TRBJ1-5; 7 nucleotides agree with TRBD1. This receptor was identified in an adult woman with Graves' disease, either hyperthyroidism or ophthalmopathy (not recorded which). The CDR3 DNA reads as TGTGCCACCACAGGGGAAGGTGTCAATCAGCCCCAGCATTTT. Its protein product is CATTGEGVNQPQHF.